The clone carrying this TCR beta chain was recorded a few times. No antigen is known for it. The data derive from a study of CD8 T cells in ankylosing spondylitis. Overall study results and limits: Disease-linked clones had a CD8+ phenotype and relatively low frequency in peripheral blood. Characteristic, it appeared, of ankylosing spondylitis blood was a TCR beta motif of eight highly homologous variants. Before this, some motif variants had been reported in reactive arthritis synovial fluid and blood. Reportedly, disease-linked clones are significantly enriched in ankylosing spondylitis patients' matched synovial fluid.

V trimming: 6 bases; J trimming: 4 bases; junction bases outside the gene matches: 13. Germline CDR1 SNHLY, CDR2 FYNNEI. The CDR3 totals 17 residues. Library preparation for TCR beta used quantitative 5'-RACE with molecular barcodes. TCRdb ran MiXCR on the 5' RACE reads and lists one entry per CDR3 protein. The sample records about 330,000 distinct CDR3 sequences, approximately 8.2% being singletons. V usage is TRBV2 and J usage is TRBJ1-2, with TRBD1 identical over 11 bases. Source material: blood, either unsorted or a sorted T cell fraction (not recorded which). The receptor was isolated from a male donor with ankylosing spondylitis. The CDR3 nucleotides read TGTGCCAGCAGCGATCCTGAGGACAGGGGGCGCTTCTATGGCTACACCTTC. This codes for CASSDPEDRGRFYGYTF.